One sample yielded the 14 T cell receptor beta chains listed below, sequenced in a study of OX40 agonist ivuxolimab in advanced cancers. Libraries were prepared through the immunoSEQ multiplex PCR assay. TCRdb's version of the immuneACCESS table is confined to in-frame rearrangements and falls short of the full clone set. An unresolved V gene accounts for under half of the shortfall where checked; the remainder is of unknown origin. Counted in this sample were tens of thousands of clones; more than 85% of them appeared once. The top ten constitute 25% to 40% of the sample. Sequenced here: CD4+ or CD8+ T cells sorted from blood, sampled in a trial of the OX40 agonist ivuxolimab. These receptors were collected from an adult with an advanced solid tumor such as melanoma, head and neck, liver or kidney cancer.

V usage is TRBV2 and J usage is TRBJ2-3; D is uncertain. CDR1 SNHLY and CDR2 FYNNEI come from the germline V gene. The length of the CDR3 is 10 residues. Trimming stripped 9 bases from V and 7 bases from J, with 8 bases between. The CDR3 loop is CASMGNTQYF. The CDR3 DNA is TGTGCCAGTATGGGAAATACGCAGTATTTT.

J is TRBJ2-3 and V is TRBV2; D is possibly TRBD2 (6 bases). The CDR3 covers 13 residues. The germline V gene has CDR1 SNHLY and CDR2 FYNNEI. The V and J ends lost 11 bases and 6 bases respectively, with 18 bases between them. CDR3 nucleotides: TGTGCCGGTAAACCTGGGAGGTTGGATACGCAGTATTTT. Translated, it gives CAGKPGRLDTQYF.

The chain couples TRBV29-1 to TRBJ1-2; D uncertain. Trimming took off 0 bases at V and 0 bases at J, with 5 bases between the two ends. The CDR3 loop spans 13 amino acids. Germline V gene lookup returns CDR1 SQVTM and CDR2 ANQGSEA. CDR3 nucleotides: TGCAGCGTTGAAGATGTGGCTAACTATGGCTACACCTTC. The encoded protein is CSVEDVANYGYTF.

In this sample, this clone turned up once. The rearrangement links TRBV5-6 to TRBJ2-3; 12 nucleotides line up with TRBD2. This CDR3 comprises 16 residues. The germline V gene has CDR1 SGHDT and CDR2 YYEEEE. The V segment lost 4 bases and the J segment 2 bases; nucleotides outside the gene matches: 5. Written as DNA, the CDR3 is TGTGCCAGCAGCCGAGGACTAGCGGGGTCCACAGATACGCAGTATTTT. As protein: CASSRGLAGSTDTQYF.

V is TRBV27 and J is TRBJ2-3, with D tentatively TRBD1 or TRBD2 (6 bases each). V lost 3 bases, J lost 6 bases, and 19 bases lay in between. The CDR3 totals 16 residues. Germline assignment: CDR1 MNHEY and CDR2 SMNVEV (reference sequence). The CDR3 loop is CASSFPPGGRPDTQYF. CDR3 sequence (DNA): TGTGCCAGCAGTTTCCCCCCTGGGGGGCGGCCGGATACGCAGTATTTT.

In nucleotides, the CDR3 is TGTGCCATCAGTGATGGGGTAGGGTACGAGCAGTACTTC. This gives the protein CAISDGVGYEQYF. The chain has TRBV10-3 and TRBJ2-7; no clear D. CDR3 size: 13 residues. V lost 3 bases and J lost 4, with 10 bases in between. Germline CDR1 ENHRY, CDR2 SYGVKD.

In its sample, this clone was seen once. The chain employs TRBV6-5 and TRBJ1-5; perhaps TRBD1 as D (6 bases). The V and J ends lost 0 bases and 5 bases respectively, with 11 bases between them. The CDR3 consists of 15 residues. The V gene's germline CDR1 is MNHEY and CDR2 SVGAGI. The CDR3 is CASSYSGTTHQPQHF. The CDR3 nucleotides are TGTGCCAGCAGTTACTCGGGGACAACTCATCAGCCCCAGCATTTT.

The chain joins TRBV28 to TRBJ2-1; 11 bases fit TRBD2. With 2 bases clipped from V and 8 bases from J, the junction kept 8 bases outside the gene matches. Germline V gene lookup returns CDR1 MDHEN and CDR2 SYDVKM. The CDR3 sequence is 16 residues long. The CDR3 here is CASSLSLTSGNDEQFF. In DNA, the CDR3 is TGTGCCAGCAGTTTAAGCTTGACTAGCGGGAACGATGAGCAGTTCTTC.

CDR3 amino acids: CASSLPGTGLTEQFF. CDR3 nucleotide sequence: TGTGCCAGCAGCTTGCCCGGGACAGGGTTAACTGAGCAGTTCTTC. The chain is built from TRBV9 and TRBJ2-1; 9 bases are a match to TRBD1. Germline V lookup: CDR1 SGDLS, CDR2 YYNGEE. V trimming: 4 bases; J trimming: 9 bases; junction bases outside the gene matches: 11. There are 15 residues in the CDR3.

This clone was recorded once. The CDR3, as DNA: TGTGCCAGCAGTGCACCGGGACAGGGCTACAATGAGCAGTTCTTC. As protein: CASSAPGQGYNEQFF. This sequence joins TRBV28 and TRBJ2-1; 9 bases fit TRBD1. The V and J ends lost 5 bases and 3 bases, in that order; junction bases with no gene match: 5. CDR1 and CDR2 from the germline V gene are MDHEN and SYDVKM. This CDR3 contains 15 residues.

The V and J genes are TRBV19 and TRBJ2-3; 7 bases map to TRBD1. Trimming took 5 bases from V and 2 from J; bases not matched to a gene: 4. Germline V CDR1 and CDR2: LNHDA, SQIVND (reference sequence). The CDR3 is made up of 14 amino acids. The CDR3 here is CASSEGANTDTQYF. CDR3 bases: TGTGCCAGTAGTGAGGGGGCGAACACAGATACGCAGTATTTT.

The chain carries TRBV7-9 and TRBJ2-5; 7 nucleotides line up with TRBD1. The CDR3 consists of 13 residues. The V and J ends lost 6 bases and 3 bases, in that order; junction bases with no gene match: 4. Germline-derived CDR1 and CDR2 are SEHNR and FQNEAQ (reference sequence). The CDR3: CASRDGTEETQYF. DNA for the CDR3: TGTGCCAGCAGAGACGGGACAGAAGAGACCCAGTACTTC.

CDR3 in amino acids: CASSYSPRGARTF. In nucleotides, the CDR3 is TGTGCCAGCAGTTACTCCCCTAGAGGGGCGAGGACCTTC. The V call is TRBV6-6, the J call TRBJ1-2; D might be TRBD1 (5 bases). CDR1 and CDR2 from the germline V gene are MNHNY and SVGAGI (reference sequence). CDR3 size: 13 residues. V lost 0 bases and J lost 14, with 16 bases in between.

This clone appeared a single time. The chain carries TRBV7-3 and TRBJ2-1, with 8 bases matching TRBD2. This CDR3 is built from 16 residues. J gave up 3 bases and V 4 bases, and 8 bases lay outside the gene matches. Germline CDR1 and CDR2: SGHTA and FQGTGA. This chain's CDR3 is CASSSGTRRHYNEQFF. The CDR3 DNA follows: TGTGCCAGCAGCTCGGGGACTAGAAGACACTACAATGAGCAGTTCTTC.